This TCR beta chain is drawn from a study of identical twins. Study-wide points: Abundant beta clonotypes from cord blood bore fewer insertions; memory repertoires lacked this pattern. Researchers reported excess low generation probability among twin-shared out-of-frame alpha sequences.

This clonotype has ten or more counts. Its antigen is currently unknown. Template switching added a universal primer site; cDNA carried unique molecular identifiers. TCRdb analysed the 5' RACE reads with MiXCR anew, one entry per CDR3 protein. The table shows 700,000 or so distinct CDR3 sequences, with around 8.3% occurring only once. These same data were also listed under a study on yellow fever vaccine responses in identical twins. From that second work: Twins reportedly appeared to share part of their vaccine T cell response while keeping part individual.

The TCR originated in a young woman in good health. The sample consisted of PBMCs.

The CDR3 nucleotides read TGTGCCACCAGCAATGATAGACAGGGACGGCAGCCCCAGCATTTT. Translating it yields CATSNDRQGRQPQHF. The chain is built from TRBV15 and TRBJ1-5, with 7 positions matching TRBD1. From germline, CDR1 is LNHNV and CDR2 YYDKDF (reference sequence). CDR3 length: 15 amino acids. V was pared by 4 bases and J by 7 bases, with 10 bases of the junction left unmatched.